The entry below describes one T cell receptor beta chain. Its antigen is not known. Profiled with immunoSEQ multiplex PCR; TCRdb holds only in-frame clones, not every one. The sample lists roughly 200,000 clones; 80% to 90% were seen once. The sample comes from a study of cytomegalovirus exposure and HLA in healthy donors. Study results and caveats: Using the classifier, cytomegalovirus status was reportedly diagnosed with high specificity and sensitivity. Cytomegalovirus association was listed for 164 TCR beta chains. In vitro confirmation showed a few CMV-associated chains to be CMV antigen specific.

The germline V gene has CDR1 SNHLY and CDR2 FYNNEI. CDR3 length: 16 residues. The junction had 8 bases not matched to a gene; V was cut back by 3 bases and J by 5 bases. Sequenced input: PBMCs. This clonotype originated in a woman in her 30s in good health and CMV-seronegative. The V and J genes are TRBV2 and TRBJ2-3; 10 bases agree with TRBD2. The CDR3 nucleotides read TGTGCCAGCAGTGACTTACTAGCGGGGTCGGGAGATACGCAGTATTTT. Protein sequence: CASSDLLAGSGDTQYF.